Below are 23 T cell receptor beta chains sequenced from a single sample in a study of molecular identifiers for immune sequencing clone quantification. Using its own MiXCR run on the PCR reads, TCRdb lists one record per CDR3 protein. The table shows under 600,000 distinct CDR3 sequences, with roughly 25% occurring only once. Sequencing used naive CD8+ T cells from blood, with Jurkat cell RNA spiked in. As for subset: FACS-sorted CD8+CD4-CCR7+CD45RA+ naive T cells. These receptors were obtained from a human donor in good health. Some libraries in this study had Jurkat cell RNA spiked in.

Turning to this clonotype: The germline gene is not matched at one end of the junction; a read error may be the cause. V and J are TRBV12-3 or TRBV12-4 and TRBJ2-1; D unresolved. There are 13 residues in the CDR3. As DNA, the CDR3 is TGTGCCAGCGGTTTATCTAGGTACAATGAGCAGTTCTTC. This gives the protein CASGLSRYNEQFF.

This clonotype was picked up a small number of times. The V call is TRBV27, the J call TRBJ2-1; 7 nucleotides agree with TRBD2. V trimming: 2 bases; J trimming: 8 bases; junction bases outside the gene matches: 12. Germline V gives CDR1 MNHEY, CDR2 SMNVEV (reference sequence). This CDR3 spans 16 amino acids. The CDR3 region has the DNA TGTGCCAGCAGTTTAGCTAGCGGCCTCTTTTGGGATGAGCAGTTCTTC. Protein sequence: CASSLASGLFWDEQFF.

This clonotype was recorded at least ten times. The chain is built from TRBV4-1 and TRBJ2-5, with 9 bases matching TRBD1. Germline V lookup: CDR1 MGHRA, CDR2 YSYEKL. The CDR3 is 14 amino acids. V lost 4 bases, J lost 6 bases, and 6 bases stayed unmatched. The CDR3 nucleotides are TGCGCCAGCAGCCCGTGGGACAGGGTCAAGACCCAGTACTTC. It is translated as CASSPWDRVKTQYF.

Comment on this clonotype: This may arise from a read error, as a much more abundant clone is one base away. The V call is TRBV7-9, the J call TRBJ2-7; the D is unclear. Germline CDR1 SEHNR, CDR2 FQNEAQ (reference sequence). The CDR3 runs to 14 residues. CDR3 DNA sequence: TGTGCCAGCACTGCGTCTGGACCGAGTTACGGGCAGTACTTC. Protein sequence: CASTASGPSYGQYF. The whole variable domain, remainder taken from reference TRBV7-9 and TRBJ2-7, is DTGVSQNPRHKITKRGQNVTFRCDPISEHNRLYWYRQTLGQGPEFLTYFQNEAQLEKSRLLSDRFSAERPKGSFSTLEIQRTEQGDSAMYLCASTASGPSYGQYFGPGTRLTVT.

In its sample, this clonotype was seen many times. This chain uses TRBV29-1 with TRBJ2-2; no clear D. Trimming pared 3 bases from V and 3 bases from J, leaving 20 bases between. Germline V gene data show CDR1 as SQVTM and CDR2 as ANQGSEA. The CDR3 contains 17 residues. DNA of the CDR3: TGCAGCGTTGATGATTCCAGGAATGGCGGATACACCGGGGAGCTGTTTTTT. Its translation: CSVDDSRNGGYTGELFF.

A note on this clonotype: Just one base apart from a much larger clone, this may be a read error. The chain links TRBV6-5 to TRBJ1-5; 7 bases are shared with TRBD1. Germline V gene sequence: CDR1 MNHEY, CDR2 SVGAGI. The junction had 10 bases not matched to a gene; V was cut back by 2 bases and J by 6 bases. CDR3 length equals 16 residues. The CDR3 DNA sequence: TGTGCCAGCAGTTACCCGGCAGGGGGTCTGGGTCAGCCCCAGCATTTT. As protein: CASSYPAGGLGQPQHF.

This clonotype was counted once. As the CDR3 is not closed by the conserved phenylalanine or tryptophan, this likely results from a read error. The V and J genes are TRBV11-2 and TRBJ2-3, with TRBD2 identical over 9 bases. CDR1 and CDR2 from the germline V gene are SGHAT and FQNNGV. V gave up 4 bases and J gave up 2 bases; unmatched junction bases: 16. The CDR3 has 19 amino acids. The CDR3 region has the DNA TGTGCCAGCAGCTCGACCCGGTGGGCTAGCGGGGATCACACAGATACGCAGTATTAT. This gives the protein CASSSTRWASGDHTDTQYY.

This clonotype came up many times. The chain has TRBV28 and TRBJ2-2, with 16 bases aligning to TRBD2. V was clipped by 3 bases and J by 1 base; unmatched bases: 5. This CDR3 comprises 19 residues. Germline values: CDR1 MDHEN, CDR2 SYDVKM. DNA for the CDR3: TGTGCCAGCAGTTTCCCGGGACTAGCGGGAGGGTTGAACACCGGGGAGCTGTTTTTT. Translation gives CASSFPGLAGGLNTGELFF.

CDR3 sequence: CASSYEGLPSYEQYF. DNA for the CDR3: TGTGCCAGCAGTTATGAAGGACTGCCCTCCTACGAGCAGTACTTC. This chain links TRBV6-2 or TRBV6-3 with TRBJ2-7; D perhaps matches TRBD2 (5 bases). The CDR3 length is 15 residues. Germline-derived CDR1 and CDR2 are MNHEY and SVGEGT. The V gene lost 3 bases and the J gene lost 0 bases, with 12 bases spanning the gap.

Concerning this clonotype itself: This may stem from a read error, because a much larger clone lies one nucleotide away. V is TRBV7-2 and J is TRBJ2-4; D gene uncertain. Germline lookup yields CDR1 SGHTA and CDR2 FQGNSA. The CDR3 loop spans 17 amino acids. CDR3 in DNA: TGTGCCGGCAGCTTATGGGAAGGGCCAGCGGCCAAAAACATTCAGTACTTC. This translates into CAGSLWEGPAAKNIQYF.

This clonotype occurred a few times. The chain recombines TRBV12-3 or TRBV12-4 with TRBJ2-2, with TRBD1 identical over 9 bases. There are 15 residues in the CDR3. V lost 3 bases, J lost 4 bases, and 3 bases stayed unmatched. DNA of the CDR3: TGTGCCAGCAGTTTCGGACAGGGGATCACCGGGGAGCTGTTTTTT. Amino acid sequence: CASSFGQGITGELFF.

The chain has TRBV9 and TRBJ2-3; 7 nucleotides line up with TRBD1. The J segment lost 1 base and the V segment lost 2 bases, leaving 7 bases of the junction unmatched. CDR1 and CDR2 (germline): SGDLS, YYNGEE. The CDR3 is 16 amino acids. CDR3 amino acids: CASSVGTAPRTDTQYF. The CDR3 nucleotides read TGTGCCAGCAGCGTCGGGACAGCACCGCGCACAGATACGCAGTATTTT.

Notes on this clonotype: The junction departs from germline at one end; a sequencing error may be responsible. V and J are TRBV25-1 and TRBJ2-3, with D possibly TRBD2 on 6 matching bases. The CDR3 is 14 amino acids. Germline values: CDR1 MGHDK, CDR2 SYGVNS. The CDR3 bases are TGTGCCGGCAGAGGGACTTCCCGCACAGATACGCAGTATTTT. It specifies CAGRGTSRTDTQYF.

The chain uses TRBV20-1 and TRBJ2-7; possibly TRBD1 for D (6 bases). Germline V gene sequence: CDR1 DFQATT, CDR2 SNEGSKA (reference sequence). The V end lost 3 bases, the J end lost 2 bases, and 17 bases lay between the germline ends. CDR3 length equals 15 residues. For the CDR3, the DNA is TGCAGTGCTAGTTTTGGGGGCCTTGGACCCTACGAGCAGTACTTC. It translates to CSASFGGLGPYEQYF.

This clonotype was counted only a few times. The J gene is TRBJ2-3, the V gene TRBV4-2; D is ambiguous. Trimming removed 0 bases from V and 1 base from J, with 11 bases in between. This CDR3 is built from 16 residues. CDR1 is LGHNA and CDR2 is YNFKEQ in the germline V gene. Here the CDR3 reads CASSQDRTMGTDTQYF. As DNA, the CDR3 is TGTGCCAGCAGCCAAGATCGAACGATGGGCACAGATACGCAGTATTTT.

This clonotype occurred a few times. The V call is TRBV4-1, the J call TRBJ2-3; 8 bases line up with TRBD2. V dropped 0 bases and J dropped 0; count of bases not matched to a gene: 20. Germline V gene lookup returns CDR1 MGHRA and CDR2 YSYEKL. There are 22 residues in the CDR3. CDR3 region: CASSQDPLFYWTSRPSTDTQYF. The CDR3 DNA reads as TGCGCCAGCAGCCAAGATCCATTATTTTATTGGACTAGCCGCCCTAGCACAGATACGCAGTATTTT.

This clonotype came up a few times. The V call is TRBV20-1, the J call TRBJ2-5; TRBD2 might be the D (5 bases). Germline V gene lookup returns CDR1 DFQATT and CDR2 SNEGSKA (reference sequence). With 3 bases removed from V and 7 bases from J, the gap between germline ends came to 9 bases. The CDR3 totals 11 residues. CDR3 nucleotides: TGCAGTGCTAGGGAGGTTGGGACCCAGTACTTC. It specifies CSAREVGTQYF.

The chain carries TRBV6-1 and TRBJ2-6, with D maybe TRBD2 (5 bases). V was cut by 5 bases and J by 4 bases, with 9 bases left in between. The CDR3 covers 14 residues. Per the germline V gene, CDR1 is MNHNS and CDR2 is SASEGT. Written as DNA, the CDR3 is TGTGCCAGCAGTATCACTAGGGGGGCCAACGTCCTGACTTTC. It translates to CASSITRGANVLTF.

The CDR3 DNA sequence: TGCGCCAGCAGCCAAGATGAGGGCCCTTCACCCCTCCACTTT. It encodes CASSQDEGPSPLHF. The chain links TRBV4-1 to TRBJ1-6; unclear D gene. The CDR3 sequence is 14 residues long. V lost 0 bases and J lost 9, with 9 bases in between. The V gene's germline CDR1 is MGHRA and CDR2 YSYEKL.

The CDR3 loop is CASSQQFPAGYYEQYF. The CDR3 DNA reads TGCGCCAGCAGCCAACAATTTCCCGCCGGCTACTACGAGCAGTACTTC. This rearrangement joins TRBV4-3 to TRBJ2-7; D not resolved. Germline-derived CDR1 and CDR2 are LGHNA and YSLEER. V was clipped by 2 bases and J by 3 bases, with 17 bases between them. The CDR3 covers 16 residues.

The genes are TRBV7-9 and TRBJ2-5; D uncertain. Germline-derived CDR1 and CDR2 are SEHNR and FQNEAQ (reference sequence). The CDR3 extends over 12 amino acids. V lost 7 bases to trimming and J lost 0 bases, with 6 bases between them. The CDR3 region is CASTTYQETQYF. DNA of the CDR3: TGTGCCAGCACGACTTACCAAGAGACCCAGTACTTC.

This clonotype was found a few times. The V call is TRBV10-3, the J call TRBJ1-4; the match to TRBD1 covers 8 bases. This CDR3 is 15 amino acids long. The trim removed 1 base at V and 5 bases at J, leaving 3 bases unmatched. Germline-derived CDR1 and CDR2 are ENHRY and SYGVKD. The CDR3: CAISEWGQDNEKLFF. The CDR3 DNA sequence: TGTGCCATCAGTGAGTGGGGACAGGACAATGAAAAACTGTTTTTT.

V and J are TRBV5-6 and TRBJ2-2, with D possibly being TRBD1 or TRBD2 (5 bases each). Germline-derived CDR1 and CDR2 are SGHDT and YYEEEE. This CDR3 has 16 amino acids. Trimming shortened V by 3 bases and J by 1 base, and 13 bases separated the two germline ends. CDR3 residues: CASSYSGALNTGELFF. CDR3 in DNA: TGTGCCAGCAGCTATTCCGGGGCCCTGAACACCGGGGAGCTGTTTTTT. Combining the CDR3 with reference TRBV5-6 and TRBJ2-2 gives the whole variable domain DAGVTQSPTHLIKTRGQQVTLRCSPKSGHDTVSWYQQALGQGPQFIFQYYEEEERQRGNFPDRFSGHQFPNYSSELNVNALLLGDSALYLCASSYSGALNTGELFFGEGSRLTVL.